This TCR beta chain was observed in a study of T cells in Graves' hyperthyroidism and ophthalmopathy. This clonotype came up many times. The antigen is undetermined. Amplified TCR beta CDR3 regions came from RNA transcripts. Using the HTBI primer set, a first-round RT-PCR was run on the TCR CDR3. TCRdb re-analysed the multiplex PCR reads in MiXCR, keeping a single row per CDR3 protein. The sample records approximately 590,000 distinct CDR3 sequences, 15% to 19% being singletons. CDR3 size: 15 residues. Trimming at V came to 5 bases and at J to 9 bases, leaving 13 bases not matched to a gene. Looked up from germline, CDR1 is SGHAT and CDR2 is FQNNGV. Study conclusions and caveats: Appearing also in blood were most of the thyroid clonotypes expanded above 0.001.

The rearrangement joins TRBV11-2 to TRBJ2-5; TRBD2 matches 9 bases. This receptor was identified in a woman aged 25-40 years with Graves' hyperthyroidism. Specimen: blood. The CDR3 reads CASSEGISGSIAQYF. For the CDR3, the DNA is TGTGCCAGCAGCGAGGGGATTAGCGGGAGCATAGCCCAGTACTTC. Using reference TRBV11-2 and TRBJ2-5 for the parts outside the CDR3, the full variable domain is EAGVAQSPRYKIIEKRQSVAFWCNPISGHATLYWYQQILGQGPKLLIQFQNNGVVDDSQLPKDRFSAERLKGVDSTLKIQPAKLEDSAVYLCASSEGISGSIAQYFGPGTRLLVL.